This T cell receptor (beta chain) originates from a study of T cells in women clearing cervical HPV infection. Frequency places this clone as medium-sized. The CDR3 end falls 3 residues outside the read, so it is completed with the germline J gene. Trimming stripped 9 bases from V and 0 bases from J, with 12 bases between. The CDR3 spans 15 residues. Germline V lookup: CDR1 MNHEY, CDR2 SVGEGT. Profiled with immunoSEQ multiplex PCR; TCRdb holds only in-frame clones, not every one. In total, the table holds around 33,000 clones. The sample comprised blood buffy coat. The chain links TRBV6-2 or TRBV6-3 to TRBJ2-6; D not certain. This receptor was taken from a woman between 18 and 75 years old with a cervical HPV16 infection that either progressed to CIN3+ or cleared (not recorded which). CDR3 DNA, as far as it was read: TGTGCCAGTTCCCTTGGTAGCTCTGGGGCCAACGTC. Residues: CASSLGSSGANV. The full CDR3 protein is CASSLGSSGANVLTF.